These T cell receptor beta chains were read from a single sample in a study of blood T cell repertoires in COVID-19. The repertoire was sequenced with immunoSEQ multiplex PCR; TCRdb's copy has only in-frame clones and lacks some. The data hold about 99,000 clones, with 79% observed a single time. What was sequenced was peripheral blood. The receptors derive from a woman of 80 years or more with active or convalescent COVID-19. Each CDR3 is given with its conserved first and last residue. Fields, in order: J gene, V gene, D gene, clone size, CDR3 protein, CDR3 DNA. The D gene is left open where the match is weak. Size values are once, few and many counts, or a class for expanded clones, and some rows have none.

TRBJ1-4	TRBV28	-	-	CASSPPGLFGEKLFF	TGTGCCAGCAGTCCACCAGGGTTGTTTGGGGAAAAACTGTTTTTT
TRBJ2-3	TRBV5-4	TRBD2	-	CASSPGLAVEASTDTQYF	TGTGCCAGCAGCCCGGGACTAGCGGTCGAAGCTAGCACAGATACGCAGTATTTT
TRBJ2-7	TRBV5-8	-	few	CASTPRGLRNEQYF	TGTGCCAGCACTCCGAGAGGGTTAAGGAACGAGCAGTACTTC
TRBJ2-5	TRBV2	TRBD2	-	CASSKGLADQETQYF	TGTGCCAGCAGTAAGGGACTAGCGGACCAAGAGACCCAGTACTTC
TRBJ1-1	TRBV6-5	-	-	CASSYSGMGAEAFF	TGTGCCAGCAGTTACTCAGGTATGGGCGCTGAAGCTTTCTTT
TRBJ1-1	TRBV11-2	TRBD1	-	CASSSGGTGGLSTEAFF	TGTGCCAGCAGCTCCGGCGGGACAGGGGGCTTGAGCACTGAAGCTTTCTTT
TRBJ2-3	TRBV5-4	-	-	CASSLTGNTDTQYF	TGTGCCAGCAGTCTAACAGGAAACACAGATACGCAGTATTTT
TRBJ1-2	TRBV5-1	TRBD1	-	CASSPGTGGHYGYTF	TGCGCCAGCAGCCCAGGGACAGGGGGCCACTATGGCTACACCTTC
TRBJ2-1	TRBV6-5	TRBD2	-	CASSPGRGSRNEQFF	TGTGCCAGCAGCCCCGGGAGGGGGTCGCGGAATGAGCAGTTCTTC
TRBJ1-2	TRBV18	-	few	CASLPGSLSGYTF	TGTGCCAGCCTACCCGGGAGTTTGAGTGGCTACACCTTC
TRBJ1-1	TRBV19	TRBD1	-	CASTSQGGLDTEAFF	TGTGCCAGTACTTCCCAGGGGGGTCTAGACACTGAAGCTTTCTTT
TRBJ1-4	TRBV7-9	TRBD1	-	CASSLGQGLDEKLFF	TGTGCCAGCAGCTTAGGACAGGGGCTGGATGAAAAACTGTTTTTT
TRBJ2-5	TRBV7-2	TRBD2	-	CASSLSGGGEETQYF	TGTGCCAGCAGCTTATCGGGGGGAGGGGAAGAGACCCAGTACTTC